This T cell receptor (beta chain) stems from a study of blood T cell repertoires in COVID-19. Generated by immunoSEQ multiplex PCR, the TCRdb table keeps only in-frame clones and is missing some. The data contain about 49,000 clones, roughly 88% of them seen just once; the ten biggest clones take up 14%. CDR3 length: 14 amino acids. CDR1 and CDR2 from the germline V gene are MNHEY and SVGEGT. The V and J ends lost 5 bases and 6 bases, in that order; junction bases with no gene match: 4. The receptor was derived from a human donor in a cohort sampled during active COVID-19. Sequencing was performed on peripheral blood. The chain employs TRBV6-2 or TRBV6-3 and TRBJ1-6; 7 positions match TRBD1. CDR3 coding DNA: TGTGCCAGCAGTCGGGACAGATCTAATTCACCCCTCCACTTT. It yields the protein CASSRDRSNSPLHF.